One sample yielded the 30 T cell receptor beta chains listed below, sequenced in a study of CD8+CD57+ T cells in acquired aplastic anemia. Both TCR beta VDJ combination and CDR3 sequence profiling were carried out. Genomic DNA was the template for this profiling. One entry per CDR3 protein results from TCRdb running MiXCR on the reads. This table holds around 180,000 distinct CDR3 sequences, under 75% found once. Specimen: sorted CD4+, CD8+, or CD8+CD57+ T cells (not recorded which) from PBMCs. The receptors were sampled from a human donor in good health.

This chain links TRBV10-3 with TRBJ1-2, with 8 bases identical to TRBD1. V was clipped by 5 bases and J by 3 bases; unmatched bases: 14. CDR3 length: 17 residues. Germline V CDR1 and CDR2: ENHRY, SYGVKD. CDR3 sequence reads: CAISTTLRGQGDYGYTF. CDR3 sequence (DNA): TGTGCCATCAGTACCACCCTCAGGGGGCAAGGAGACTATGGCTACACCTTC.

V and J are TRBV20-1 and TRBJ1-2; D remains unclear. Trimming stripped 5 bases from V and 6 bases from J, with 16 bases between. Germline CDR1 DFQATT, CDR2 SNEGSKA (reference sequence). The CDR3 sequence is 13 residues long. This chain's CDR3 is CSAPKEGVDGYTF. CDR3 in DNA: TGCAGTGCTCCTAAGGAGGGTGTTGATGGCTACACCTTC.

This clonotype came up many times. The chain couples TRBV20-1 to TRBJ2-7; no firm D call. Germline CDR1 DFQATT, CDR2 SNEGSKA (reference sequence). Trimming took 2 bases from V and 2 from J, leaving 10 bases between them. The CDR3 contains 13 residues. CDR3 sequence (DNA): TGCAGTGCTAGACTGCCCCAAACCTACGAGCAGTACTTC. Its translation: CSARLPQTYEQYF.

The chain couples TRBV9 to TRBJ2-5; no definite D call. Germline CDR1 SGDLS, CDR2 YYNGEE. CDR3 length equals 15 residues. The V end lost 4 bases, the J end lost 5 bases, and 18 bases lay between the germline ends. The CDR3, as DNA: TGTGCCAGCAGCCAAGATTTAACAGTCCGGGAGACCCAGTACTTC. Its protein product is CASSQDLTVRETQYF.

This clonotype was seen a handful of times. The gene calls are TRBV7-9 and TRBJ2-7; no clear D gene. The CDR3 is 11 amino acids. V shed 6 bases and J shed 5 bases, with 8 bases lying between them. CDR1 is SEHNR, CDR2 FQNEAQ, per germline (reference sequence). Here the CDR3 DNA reads TGTGCCAGCAGTAGTCTAGACGAGCAGTACTTC. Translated, it gives CASSSLDEQYF.

About this clonotype itself: An end of the junction does not agree with germline; a read error may underlie this. J is TRBJ1-1 and V is TRBV7-3; no clear D. The CDR3 sequence is 15 residues long. CDR1 is SGHTA, CDR2 FQGTGA, per germline. The CDR3 bases are TGCGCCAGCAGCCAAGAAGCGTTATTGAACACTGAAGCTTTCTTT. It encodes CASSQEALLNTEAFF.

The chain combines TRBV7-8 with TRBJ2-7, with unresolved D. The V end lost 0 bases, the J end lost 1 base, and 13 bases lay between the germline ends. This CDR3 is built from 16 residues. Germline loops: CDR1 SGHVS, CDR2 FQNEAQ. CDR3 amino acids: CASSLASATSSYEQYF. CDR3 nucleotides: TGTGCCAGCAGCTTAGCATCAGCTACCTCATCCTACGAGCAGTACTTC.

The chain couples TRBV5-4 to TRBJ2-1, with 11 bases lining up with TRBD2. Germline V lookup: CDR1 SGHNT, CDR2 YYREEE (reference sequence). The V gene end was trimmed by 4 bases and the J gene end by 5 bases; junction bases not matched to a gene: 8. CDR3 size: 16 residues. CDR3 residues: CASSDAGTSGHNEQFF. The CDR3 coding sequence is TGTGCCAGCAGCGATGCCGGGACTAGCGGCCACAATGAGCAGTTCTTC.

This clonotype came up a few times. The chain couples TRBV15 to TRBJ1-1; no reliable D call. The CDR3 has 12 amino acids. Germline V gives CDR1 LNHNV, CDR2 YYDKDF (reference sequence). With 8 bases removed from V and 0 bases from J, the gap between germline ends came to 7 bases. CDR3 protein: CATALMNTEAFF. CDR3 nucleotide sequence: TGTGCCACCGCACTGATGAACACTGAAGCTTTCTTT.

This clonotype was counted a single time. The rearrangement joins TRBV9 to TRBJ2-1; 10 nucleotides align to TRBD2. This CDR3 is 16 amino acids long. The V gene's germline CDR1 is SGDLS and CDR2 YYNGEE. J was trimmed by 4 bases and V by 4 bases; bases with no gene match: 8. The CDR3 loop is CASSFRGTSVYNEQFF. The CDR3, as DNA: TGTGCCAGCAGCTTTCGAGGGACTAGCGTGTACAATGAGCAGTTCTTC. The full variable domain, its missing parts supplied by reference TRBV9 and TRBJ2-1, is DSGVTQTPKHLITATGQRVTLRCSPRSGDLSVYWYQQSLDQGLQFLIQYYNGEERAKGNILERFSAQQFPDLHSELNLSSLELGDSALYFCASSFRGTSVYNEQFFGPGTRLTVL.

The rearrangement joins TRBV9 to TRBJ2-1; no clear D gene. V was cut by 0 bases and J by 6 bases, with 13 bases left in between. The CDR3 length is 15 residues. Germline CDR1 and CDR2: SGDLS and YYNGEE. The CDR3 bases are TGTGCCAGCAGCGTAGCTACTCAGAATTTCAATGAGCAGTTCTTC. Its protein is CASSVATQNFNEQFF. Filled out from reference TRBV9 and TRBJ2-1, the complete variable domain reads DSGVTQTPKHLITATGQRVTLRCSPRSGDLSVYWYQQSLDQGLQFLIQYYNGEERAKGNILERFSAQQFPDLHSELNLSSLELGDSALYFCASSVATQNFNEQFFGPGTRLTVL.

Notes on this clonotype: It is likely a read error, because the conserved phenylalanine at the end of the CDR3 is missing. This rearrangement joins TRBV12-3 or TRBV12-4 to TRBJ1-5, with 9 bases matching TRBD1. The CDR3 spans 15 residues. The trim removed 2 bases at V and 5 bases at J, leaving 4 bases unmatched. Written as DNA, the CDR3 is TGTGCCAGCAGTTTAACGACAGGGGGGGATCAGCCCCAGCATTCT. Translated: CASSLTTGGDQPQHS.

This clonotype came up many times. This chain uses TRBV4-2 with TRBJ2-1, with D uncertain. The germline V gene has CDR1 LGHNA and CDR2 YNFKEQ. The CDR3 sequence is 15 residues long. V shed 5 bases and J shed 6 bases, with 17 bases lying between them. In DNA, the CDR3 is TGTGCCAGCAGCTCGTTAGTGGGCGGTTTCAATGAGCAGTTCTTC. Translation: CASSSLVGGFNEQFF.

V gene TRBV10-3 combines with J gene TRBJ2-7; D is undetermined. V was pared by 3 bases and J by 5 bases, with 11 bases between. Germline V gene lookup returns CDR1 ENHRY and CDR2 SYGVKD. The CDR3 runs 13 residues. The CDR3 DNA reads as TGTGCCATCAGTGACCAGCGAAGCGACGAGCAGTACTTC. It yields the protein CAISDQRSDEQYF.

The V gene is TRBV19, the J gene TRBJ2-5, with 8 bases lining up with TRBD2. Losses at the gene ends were 7 bases for V and 4 bases for J; bases not matched to a gene: 11. Germline CDR1 is LNHDA and CDR2 is SQIVND (reference sequence). This CDR3 is 15 amino acids long. The CDR3 reads CASTPGLADRETQYF. Written as DNA, the CDR3 is TGTGCCAGTACCCCTGGACTAGCAGATCGAGAGACCCAGTACTTC.

The V gene is TRBV5-6, the J gene TRBJ2-3, with D hard to call. V was clipped by 2 bases and J by 11 bases, with 15 bases between them. The length of the CDR3 is 13 residues. Germline V gene sequence: CDR1 SGHDT, CDR2 YYEEEE. CDR3 protein: CASSLARYNEQYF. CDR3 nucleotides: TGTGCCAGCAGCTTAGCCCGATACAATGAGCAGTATTTT.

This clonotype was detected ten times or more. The rearrangement links TRBV19 to TRBJ1-4; D is ambiguous. Trimming removed 5 bases at V and 0 bases at J, with 10 bases between. The germline CDR1 and CDR2 sequences are LNHDA and SQIVND (reference sequence). The CDR3 runs 15 residues. The CDR3 coding sequence is TGTGCCAGTAGTGCCACACCAGCAACTAATGAAAAACTGTTTTTT. Translation: CASSATPATNEKLFF.

This clonotype was recorded only once. The J gene is TRBJ2-2, the V gene TRBV19; 8 bases align to TRBD1. The CDR3 runs to 14 residues. V shed 2 bases and J 7 bases; nucleotides not matched to a gene: 3. Germline V lookup: CDR1 LNHDA, CDR2 SQIVND (reference sequence). CDR3: CASSILQGGGELFF. In nucleotides, the CDR3 is TGTGCCAGTAGTATATTACAGGGGGGCGGGGAGCTGTTTTTT. The full variable domain, rest sourced from reference TRBV19 and TRBJ2-2, is DGGITQSPKYLFRKEGQNVTLSCEQNLNHDAMYWYRQDPGQGLRLIYYSQIVNDFQKGDIAEGYSVSREKKESFPLTVTSAQKNPTAFYLCASSILQGGGELFFGEGSRLTVL.

V and J are TRBV24-1 and TRBJ2-7; 12 positions match TRBD1. The CDR3 runs 13 residues. Per germline, CDR1 KGHDR and CDR2 SFDVKD. V was clipped by 9 bases and J by 7 bases; unmatched bases: 6. The CDR3 loop is CATQGQGALEQYF. For the CDR3, the DNA is TGTGCCACCCAGGGACAGGGGGCGTTGGAGCAGTACTTC.

This chain connects TRBV20-1 to TRBJ1-6; D call uncertain. The V gene's germline CDR1 is DFQATT and CDR2 SNEGSKA (reference sequence). V gave up 3 bases and J gave up 0 bases, with 9 bases separating them. This CDR3 is 15 amino acids long. The CDR3 loop reads CSASGVSSYNSPLHF. The CDR3 DNA reads TGCAGTGCTAGTGGTGTAAGCTCCTATAATTCACCCCTCCACTTT.

This clonotype was observed once. This chain links TRBV7-2 with TRBJ2-7; 10 bases are a match to TRBD2. The germline V gene has CDR1 SGHTA and CDR2 FQGNSA. The length of the CDR3 is 17 residues. The ends lost 1 base at V and 9 bases at J; junction bases unmatched: 15. The CDR3 DNA is TGTGCCAGCAGCTTAGGGCCTAGCGGGGGTTACCCTGGCGGGCAGTACTTC. It specifies CASSLGPSGGYPGGQYF.

The rearrangement links TRBV7-8 to TRBJ1-2; D may be TRBD1 (5 bases). Trimming removed 1 base from V and 5 bases from J, with 14 bases in between. CDR3 length: 15 amino acids. CDR1 and CDR2 from the germline V gene are SGHVS and FQNEAQ. The CDR3 nucleotides are TGTGCCAGCAGCTTAGGGGGCACGACCGGGTATGGCTACACCTTC. Amino acid sequence: CASSLGGTTGYGYTF.

Ten or more counts support this clonotype. The chain employs TRBV7-2 and TRBJ1-2, with D tentatively TRBD1 (5 bases). The ends were cut back, 5 bases at V and 7 bases at J, with 26 bases in the middle. The CDR3 runs 17 residues. The germline CDR1 and CDR2 sequences are SGHTA and FQGNSA. CDR3 loop: CASSPVDDSWGFSGYTF. CDR3 in DNA: TGTGCCAGCAGCCCCGTCGATGACAGTTGGGGCTTTTCTGGCTACACCTTC.

This clonotype was detected only a few times. The V call is TRBV7-6, the J call TRBJ2-7; 7 positions agree with TRBD1. The junction had 3 bases not matched to a gene; V was cut back by 4 bases and J by 3 bases. This CDR3 is built from 13 residues. The germline CDR1 and CDR2 sequences are SGHVS and FNYEAQ. CDR3 amino acids: CASSSQGLYEQYF. In nucleotides, the CDR3 is TGTGCCAGCAGCTCACAGGGGCTCTACGAGCAGTACTTC. The whole variable domain, remainder taken from reference TRBV7-6 and TRBJ2-7, is GAGVSQSPRYKVTKRGQDVALRCDPISGHVSLYWYRQALGQGPEFLTYFNYEAQQDKSGLPNDRFSAERPEGSISTLTIQRTEQRDSAMYRCASSSQGLYEQYFGPGTRLTVT.

Points on this clonotype: Germline is not matched at one junction end, which may reflect a read error. The genes are TRBV15 and TRBJ2-1; 7 bases are a match to TRBD1. There are 16 residues in the CDR3. Germline CDR1 LNHNV, CDR2 YYDKDF (reference sequence). The CDR3 region is CATSRDSGRGYNEQLF. CDR3 bases: TGTGCCACCAGCAGAGATTCGGGCAGGGGGTACAATGAGCAGCTCTTC.

This clonotype has ten or more counts. The V call is TRBV11-1, the J call TRBJ1-1; D not certain. V lost 1 base to trimming and J lost 6 bases, with 6 bases between them. The CDR3 sequence is 12 residues long. Germline CDR1 and CDR2: SGHAT and FQDESV (reference sequence). The CDR3 spells CASSLGVSEAFF. CDR3 sequence (DNA): TGTGCCAGCAGCTTAGGTGTCTCTGAAGCTTTCTTT.

CDR3 sequence reads: CASRPELSSYNEQFF. CDR3 nucleotide sequence: TGTGCCAGCAGACCCGAATTGAGCTCCTACAATGAGCAGTTCTTC. The chain couples TRBV2 to TRBJ2-1; D unclear. The CDR3 has 15 amino acids. V was cut by 6 bases and J by 0 bases, with 12 bases left in between. CDR1 and CDR2 from the germline V gene are SNHLY and FYNNEI. Supplemented by reference TRBV2 and TRBJ2-1, the full variable domain reads EPEVTQTPSHQVTQMGQEVILRCVPISNHLYFYWYRQILGQKVEFLVSFYNNEISEKSEIFDDQFSVERPDGSNFTLKIRSTKLEDSAMYFCASRPELSSYNEQFFGPGTRLTVL.

This clonotype was observed a single time. V and J are TRBV19 and TRBJ1-1; D unclear. The CDR3 length is 16 residues. V dropped 5 bases and J dropped 2 bases, with 18 bases sitting between them. Per the germline V gene, CDR1 is LNHDA and CDR2 is SQIVND (reference sequence). The CDR3 DNA is TGTGCCAGTAGTGCGCCATTGTGGGCAGTTAACACTGAAGCTTTCTTT. It translates to CASSAPLWAVNTEAFF.

In this sample, this clonotype turned up a few times. The gene calls are TRBV12-3 or TRBV12-4 and TRBJ1-6, with TRBD1 matching over 7 bases. The CDR3 loop spans 13 amino acids. J gave up 6 bases and V 5 bases, and 1 base lay outside the gene matches. CDR3 sequence reads: CASSGQANSPLHF. The CDR3 coding sequence is TGTGCCAGCAGTGGACAGGCTAATTCACCCCTCCACTTT.

This chain links TRBV5-1 with TRBJ1-2; 8 nucleotides match TRBD1. CDR1 and CDR2 from the germline V gene are SGHRS and YFSETQ. V lost 0 bases and J lost 8; bases outside the gene matches: 6. The CDR3 runs 14 residues. CDR3 residues: CASSLGSGGIGYTF. CDR3 nucleotide sequence: TGCGCCAGCAGCTTGGGTTCAGGGGGCATAGGCTACACCTTC.